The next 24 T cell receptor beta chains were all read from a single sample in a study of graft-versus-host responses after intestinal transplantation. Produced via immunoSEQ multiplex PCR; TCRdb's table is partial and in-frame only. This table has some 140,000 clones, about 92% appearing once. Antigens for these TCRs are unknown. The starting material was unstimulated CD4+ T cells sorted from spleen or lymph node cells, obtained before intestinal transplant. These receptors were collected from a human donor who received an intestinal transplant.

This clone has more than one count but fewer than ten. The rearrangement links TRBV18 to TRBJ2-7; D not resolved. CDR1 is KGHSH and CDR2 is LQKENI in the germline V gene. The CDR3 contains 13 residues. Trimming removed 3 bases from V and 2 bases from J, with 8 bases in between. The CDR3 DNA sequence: TGTGCCAGCTCACCCACCCTGACCTACGAGCAGTACTTC. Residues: CASSPTLTYEQYF.

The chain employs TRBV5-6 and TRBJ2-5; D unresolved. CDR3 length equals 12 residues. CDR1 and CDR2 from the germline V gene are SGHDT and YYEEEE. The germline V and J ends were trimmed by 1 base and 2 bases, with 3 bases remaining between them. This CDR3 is CASSLTQETQYF. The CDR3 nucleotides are TGTGCCAGCAGCTTGACGCAAGAGACCCAGTACTTC.

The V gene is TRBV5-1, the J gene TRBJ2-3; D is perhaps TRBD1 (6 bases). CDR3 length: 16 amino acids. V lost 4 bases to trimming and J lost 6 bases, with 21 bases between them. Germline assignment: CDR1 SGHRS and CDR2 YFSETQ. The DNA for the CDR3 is TGCGCCAGCAGCACTATTGTGGGGGCCCGCGGGGATACGCAGTATTTT. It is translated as CASSTIVGARGDTQYF. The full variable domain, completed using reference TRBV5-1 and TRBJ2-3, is KAGVTQTPRYLIKTRGQQVTLSCSPISGHRSVSWYQQTPGQGLQFLFEYFSETQRNKGNFPGRFSGRQFSNSRSEMNVSTLELGDSALYLCASSTIVGARGDTQYFGPGTRLTVL.

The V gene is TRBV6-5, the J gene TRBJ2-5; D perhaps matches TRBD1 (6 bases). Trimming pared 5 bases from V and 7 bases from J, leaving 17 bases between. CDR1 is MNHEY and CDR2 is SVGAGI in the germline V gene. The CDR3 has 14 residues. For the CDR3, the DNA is TGTGCCAGCAGTCCCGCTTGGGGGCTGGTGACCCAGTACTTC. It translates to CASSPAWGLVTQYF.

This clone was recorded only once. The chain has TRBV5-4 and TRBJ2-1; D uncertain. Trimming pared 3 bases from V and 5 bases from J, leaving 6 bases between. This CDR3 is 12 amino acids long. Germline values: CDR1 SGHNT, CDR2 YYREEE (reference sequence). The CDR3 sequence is CASSSQDNEQFF. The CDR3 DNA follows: TGTGCCAGCAGCTCGCAGGACAATGAGCAGTTCTTC.

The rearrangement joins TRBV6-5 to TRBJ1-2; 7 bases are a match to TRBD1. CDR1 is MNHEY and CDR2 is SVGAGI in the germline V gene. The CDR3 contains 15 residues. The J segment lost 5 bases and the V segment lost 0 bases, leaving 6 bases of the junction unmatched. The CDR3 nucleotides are TGTGCCAGCAGTTACTCGTGGTCAGGGGGATATGGCTACACCTTC. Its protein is CASSYSWSGGYGYTF.

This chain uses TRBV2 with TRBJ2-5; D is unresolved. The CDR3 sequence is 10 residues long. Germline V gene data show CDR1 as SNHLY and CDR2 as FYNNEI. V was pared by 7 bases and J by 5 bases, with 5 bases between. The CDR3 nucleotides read TGTGCCAGCACCCGGGAGACCCAGTACTTC. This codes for CASTRETQYF.

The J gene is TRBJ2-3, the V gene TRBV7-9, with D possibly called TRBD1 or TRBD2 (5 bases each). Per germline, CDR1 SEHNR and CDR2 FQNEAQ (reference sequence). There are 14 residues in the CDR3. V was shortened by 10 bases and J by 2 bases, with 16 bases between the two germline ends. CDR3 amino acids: CATNRDQNTDTQYF. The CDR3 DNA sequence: TGTGCCACCAACCGGGACCAGAACACAGATACGCAGTATTTT.

The CDR3 DNA reads as TGTGCCAGCAGTTACTCGAGGGGGTTCGAGCAGTACTTC. Protein sequence: CASSYSRGFEQYF. The rearrangement joins TRBV6-6 to TRBJ2-7; tentative D call: TRBD1 (6 bases). CDR1 and CDR2 from the germline V gene are MNHNY and SVGAGI (reference sequence). Trimming took off 0 bases at V and 6 bases at J, with 9 bases between the two ends. The CDR3 consists of 13 residues.

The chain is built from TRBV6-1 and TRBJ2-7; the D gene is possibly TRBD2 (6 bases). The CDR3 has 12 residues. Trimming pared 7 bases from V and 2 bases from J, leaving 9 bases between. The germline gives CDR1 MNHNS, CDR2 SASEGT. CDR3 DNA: TGTGCCAGCACGGGGGAAGCCTACGAGCAGTACTTC. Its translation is CASTGEAYEQYF.

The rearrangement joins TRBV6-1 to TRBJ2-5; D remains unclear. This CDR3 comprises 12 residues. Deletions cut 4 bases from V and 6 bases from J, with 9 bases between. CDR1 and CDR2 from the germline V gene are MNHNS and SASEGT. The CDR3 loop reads CASSVPAQTQYF. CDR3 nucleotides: TGTGCCAGCAGTGTACCTGCCCAGACCCAGTACTTC.

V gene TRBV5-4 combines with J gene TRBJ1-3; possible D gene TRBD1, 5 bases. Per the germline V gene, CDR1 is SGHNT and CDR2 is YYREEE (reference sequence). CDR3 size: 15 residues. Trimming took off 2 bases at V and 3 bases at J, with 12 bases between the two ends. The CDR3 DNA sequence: TGTGCCAGCAGCTTTCAGGGACCGTTTGGAAACACCATATATTTT. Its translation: CASSFQGPFGNTIYF. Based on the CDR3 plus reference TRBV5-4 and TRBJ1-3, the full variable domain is ETGVTQSPTHLIKTRGQQVTLRCSSQSGHNTVSWYQQALGQGPQFIFQYYREEENGRGNFPPRFSGLQFPNYSSELNVNALELDDSALYLCASSFQGPFGNTIYFGEGSWLTVV.

The CDR3 loop is CASSATGDSYNSPLHF. In DNA, the CDR3 is TGTGCCAGCAGTGCAACAGGGGACTCCTATAATTCACCCCTCCACTTT. The chain recombines TRBV2 with TRBJ1-6; 7 bases agree with TRBD1. Germline V gene lookup returns CDR1 SNHLY and CDR2 FYNNEI. This CDR3 spans 16 amino acids. After removal of 4 bases from V and 0 bases from J, the junction contained 3 bases not matched to a gene.

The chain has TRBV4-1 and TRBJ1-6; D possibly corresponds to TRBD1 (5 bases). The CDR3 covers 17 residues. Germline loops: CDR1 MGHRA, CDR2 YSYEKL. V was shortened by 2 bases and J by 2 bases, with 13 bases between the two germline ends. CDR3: CASSQQGDPPYNSPLHF. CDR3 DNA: TGCGCCAGCAGCCAACAGGGTGATCCCCCCTATAATTCACCCCTCCACTTT.

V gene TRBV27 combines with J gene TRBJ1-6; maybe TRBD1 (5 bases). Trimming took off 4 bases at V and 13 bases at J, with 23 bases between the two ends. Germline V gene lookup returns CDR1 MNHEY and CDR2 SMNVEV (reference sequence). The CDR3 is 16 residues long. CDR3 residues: CASSSPFGGALGPLHF. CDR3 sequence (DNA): TGTGCCAGCAGTTCTCCCTTCGGAGGGGCGCTTGGTCCCCTCCACTTT.

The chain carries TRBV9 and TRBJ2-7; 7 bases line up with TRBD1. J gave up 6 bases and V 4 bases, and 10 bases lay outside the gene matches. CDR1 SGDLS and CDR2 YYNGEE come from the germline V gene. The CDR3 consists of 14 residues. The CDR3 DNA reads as TGTGCCAGCAGCTCCATTGGGGACAGCAGCGAGCAGTACTTC. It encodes CASSSIGDSSEQYF.

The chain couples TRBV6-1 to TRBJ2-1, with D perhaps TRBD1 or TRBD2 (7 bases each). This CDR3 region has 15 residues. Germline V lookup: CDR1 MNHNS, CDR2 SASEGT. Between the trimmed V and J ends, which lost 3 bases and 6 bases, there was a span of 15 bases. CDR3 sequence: CASSEGRDRSNEQFF. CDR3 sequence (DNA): TGTGCCAGCAGTGAGGGGAGGGACAGAAGCAATGAGCAGTTCTTC.

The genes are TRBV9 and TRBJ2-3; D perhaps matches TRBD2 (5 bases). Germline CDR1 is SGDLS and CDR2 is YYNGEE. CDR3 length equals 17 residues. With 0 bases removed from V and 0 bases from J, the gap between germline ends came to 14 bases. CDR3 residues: CASSVVGSPTSTDTQYF. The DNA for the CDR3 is TGTGCCAGCAGCGTAGTAGGGAGCCCGACTAGCACAGATACGCAGTATTTT.

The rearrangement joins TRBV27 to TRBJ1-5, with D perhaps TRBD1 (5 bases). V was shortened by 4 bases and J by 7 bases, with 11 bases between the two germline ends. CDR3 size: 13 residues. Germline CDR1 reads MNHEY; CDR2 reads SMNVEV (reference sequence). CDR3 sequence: CASSSDRGQPQHF. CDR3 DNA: TGTGCCAGCAGTTCCGACAGAGGGCAGCCCCAGCATTTT.

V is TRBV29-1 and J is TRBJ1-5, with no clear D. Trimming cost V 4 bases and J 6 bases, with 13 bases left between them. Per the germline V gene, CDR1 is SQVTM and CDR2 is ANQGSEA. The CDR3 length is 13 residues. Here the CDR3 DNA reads TGCAGCGTTGTGCTCGGCAACTCTCAGCCCCAGCATTTT. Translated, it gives CSVVLGNSQPQHF. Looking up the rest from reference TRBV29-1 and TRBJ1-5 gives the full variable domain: SAVISQKPSRDICQRGTSLTIQCQVDSQVTMMFWYRQQPGQSLTLIATANQGSEATYESGFVIDKFPISRPNLTFSTLTVSNMSPEDSSIYLCSVVLGNSQPQHFGDGTRLSIL.

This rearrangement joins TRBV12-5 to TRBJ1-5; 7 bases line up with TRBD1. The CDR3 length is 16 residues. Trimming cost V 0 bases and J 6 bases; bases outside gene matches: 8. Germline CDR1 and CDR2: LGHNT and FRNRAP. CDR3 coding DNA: TGTGCTAGTGGTTTGGTACGTGACAGGGAAGGTCAGCCCCAGCATTTT. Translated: CASGLVRDREGQPQHF.

The CDR3 DNA follows: TGTGCCAGCAGGCGTACCGGGTCGACCTCAGATACGCAGTATTTT. It encodes CASRRTGSTSDTQYF. The gene calls are TRBV25-1 and TRBJ2-3; D gene ambiguous. This CDR3 has 15 residues. V lost 6 bases, J lost 4 bases, and 17 bases lay in between. CDR1 MGHDK and CDR2 SYGVNS come from the germline V gene. The variable domain in full, with the rest retrieved from reference TRBV25-1 and TRBJ2-3, is EADIYQTPRYLVIGTGKKITLECSQTMGHDKMYWYQQDPGMELHLIHYSYGVNSTEKGDLSSESTVSRIRTEHFPLTLESARPSHTSQYLCASRRTGSTSDTQYFGPGTRLTVL.

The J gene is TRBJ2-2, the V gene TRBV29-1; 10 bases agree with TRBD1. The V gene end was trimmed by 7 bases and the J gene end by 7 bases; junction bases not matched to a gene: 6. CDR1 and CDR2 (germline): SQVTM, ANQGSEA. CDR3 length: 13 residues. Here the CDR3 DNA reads TGCAGCGGAGGACAGGGGGAGGTCGGGGAGCTGTTTTTT. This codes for CSGGQGEVGELFF.

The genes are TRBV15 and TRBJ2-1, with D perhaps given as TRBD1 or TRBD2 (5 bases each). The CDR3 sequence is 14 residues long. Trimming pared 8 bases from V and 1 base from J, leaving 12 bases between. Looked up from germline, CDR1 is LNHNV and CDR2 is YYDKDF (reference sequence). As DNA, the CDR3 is TGTGCCACCCCGGGACCTCCTTCCTACAATGAGCAGTTCTTC. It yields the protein CATPGPPSYNEQFF.